This T cell receptor beta chain comes out of a study of shared clonotypes between healthy human individuals. Study-level findings and limits: The study's rarefaction showed incomplete sorted-subset sequencing despite large depth.

J was trimmed by 3 bases and V by 2 bases; bases with no gene match: 10. Germline CDR1 and CDR2: SGHTA and FQGNSA. The CDR3 runs 17 residues. Of note for this clone: Its antigen is unidentified.

It was across several immunoSEQ plates that each subset's genomic DNA was evenly split. TCRdb's copy holds only in-frame clones and misses some; the assay was immunoSEQ multiplex PCR. The repertoire includes millions of clones, approximately 95% of them detected once, and under 0.45% sits in the top ten. This TCR was recovered from a young man in good health. Some clones in this sample may be carry-over from other donors' samples. Sequencing input: naive CD4+ T cells from PBMCs. Subset in this sample: CD45RA+ positively selected. The chain is built from TRBV7-2 and TRBJ1-5; 7 bases align to TRBD1. The CDR3 DNA reads as TGTGCCAGCAGCTTAACAAGACAGGGTTACGACAATCAGCCCCAGCATTTT. This translates into CASSLTRQGYDNQPQHF.